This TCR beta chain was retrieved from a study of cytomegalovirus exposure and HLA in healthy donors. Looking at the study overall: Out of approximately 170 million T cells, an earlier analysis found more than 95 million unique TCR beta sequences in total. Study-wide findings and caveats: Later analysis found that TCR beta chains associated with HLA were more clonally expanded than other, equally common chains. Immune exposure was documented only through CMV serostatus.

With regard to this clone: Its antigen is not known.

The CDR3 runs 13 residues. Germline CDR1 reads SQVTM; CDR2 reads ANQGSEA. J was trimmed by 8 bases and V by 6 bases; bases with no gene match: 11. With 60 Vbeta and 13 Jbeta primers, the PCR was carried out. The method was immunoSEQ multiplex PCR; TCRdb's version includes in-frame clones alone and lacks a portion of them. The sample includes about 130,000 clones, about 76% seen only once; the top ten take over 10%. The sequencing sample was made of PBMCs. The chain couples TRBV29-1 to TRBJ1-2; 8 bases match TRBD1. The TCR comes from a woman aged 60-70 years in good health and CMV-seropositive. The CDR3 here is CSVQGQGARGYTF. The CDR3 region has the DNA TGCAGCGTCCAGGGGCAGGGGGCGCGAGGCTACACCTTC.